The 22 T cell receptor beta chains below were found in one sample sequenced in a study of blood T cell repertoires in COVID-19. TCRdb's table, derived via immunoSEQ multiplex PCR, lists solely in-frame clones and lacks some. The sample contains fewer than 250,000 clones, 83% of which appear only once. The sequenced sample was peripheral blood. The origin of the receptors is a woman in her 70s with active or convalescent COVID-19.

The chain joins TRBV2 to TRBJ2-1; TRBD2 is a possible D gene (6 bases). Trimming stripped 11 bases from V and 6 bases from J, with 20 bases between. The CDR3 has 14 residues. The germline CDR1 and CDR2 sequences are SNHLY and FYNNEI. This CDR3 is CAGWEARVSNEQFF. CDR3 DNA sequence: TGTGCCGGCTGGGAGGCTAGAGTTTCCAATGAGCAGTTCTTC.

The chain carries TRBV3-1 (or the pseudogene TRBV3-2) and TRBJ1-2, with D perhaps matching TRBD1 (5 bases). CDR1 is LGHDT, CDR2 YNNKEL, per germline (reference sequence). This CDR3 has 15 residues. Trimming took off 3 bases at V and 0 bases at J, with 11 bases between the two ends. The CDR3 DNA is TGTGCCAGCAGCCAGACAGCTGACTCTAACTATGGCTACACCTTC. This gives the protein CASSQTADSNYGYTF.

The V and J genes are TRBV5-5 and TRBJ2-7; no firm D call. CDR1 is SGHKS, CDR2 YYEKEE, per germline (reference sequence). With 0 bases removed from V and 7 bases from J, the gap between germline ends came to 17 bases. The CDR3 has 15 residues. CDR3 coding DNA: TGTGCCAGCAGCTTGGATCGTTCCTACTCTACGGAGCAGTACTTC. This gives the protein CASSLDRSYSTEQYF.

The chain carries TRBV28 and TRBJ2-7; TRBD1 aligns across 7 bases. The trim removed 6 bases at V and 1 base at J, leaving 6 bases unmatched. Germline V gives CDR1 MDHEN, CDR2 SYDVKM. The CDR3 has 14 amino acids. DNA of the CDR3: TGTGCCAGCAGGATACCGGGACAGTCCTACGAGCAGTACTTC. This encodes CASRIPGQSYEQYF.

V and J are TRBV3-1 (or the pseudogene TRBV3-2) and TRBJ2-5; no clear D gene. The ends were cut back, 4 bases at V and 0 bases at J, with 12 bases in the middle. CDR1 is LGHDT, CDR2 YNNKEL, per germline (reference sequence). This CDR3 contains 15 residues. The CDR3 DNA is TGTGCCAGCAGCCGTACCACAACGTACCAAGAGACCCAGTACTTC. Translation: CASSRTTTYQETQYF.

The rearrangement joins TRBV7-8 to TRBJ2-3; 8 bases match TRBD2. The CDR3 has 18 amino acids. Germline V gene sequence: CDR1 SGHVS, CDR2 FQNEAQ. The trim removed 2 bases at V and 6 bases at J, leaving 16 bases unmatched. As DNA, the CDR3 is TGTGCCAGCAGCTTACGACCCAGGGCCGCGGGGGGTCATGATACGCAGTATTTT. Translated: CASSLRPRAAGGHDTQYF.

The rearrangement uses TRBV11-1 and TRBJ1-1, with a tentative D call TRBD1 (5 bases). The CDR3 length is 15 residues. With 5 bases removed from V and 4 bases from J, the gap between germline ends came to 17 bases. The germline gives CDR1 SGHAT, CDR2 FQDESV (reference sequence). For the CDR3, the DNA is TGTGCCAGCAGCCCACGGGCGGGGGTGATCACTGAAGCTTTCTTT. This gives the protein CASSPRAGVITEAFF.

The chain carries TRBV29-1 and TRBJ2-5; D is unresolved. Germline V gives CDR1 SQVTM, CDR2 ANQGSEA. V was clipped by 5 bases and J by 0 bases, with 7 bases between them. The CDR3 loop spans 12 amino acids. The CDR3 DNA sequence: TGCAGCGTTTCTCTCGACCAAGAGACCCAGTACTTC. Its translation is CSVSLDQETQYF.

The chain couples TRBV28 to TRBJ1-2; no clear D. V was clipped by 6 bases and J by 5 bases, with 13 bases between them. CDR1 MDHEN and CDR2 SYDVKM come from the germline V gene. The CDR3 sequence is 13 residues long. CDR3 protein: CASSSQSLYGYTF. The CDR3 DNA sequence: TGTGCCAGCAGCTCACAGAGCCTATATGGCTACACCTTC.

This chain connects TRBV28 to TRBJ1-3, with D uncertain. The CDR3 covers 14 residues. Looked up from germline, CDR1 is MDHEN and CDR2 is SYDVKM. The V and J ends lost 3 bases and 0 bases respectively, with 6 bases between them. CDR3 residues: CASSFDISGNTIYF. The CDR3 nucleotides are TGTGCCAGCAGTTTTGACATCTCTGGAAACACCATATATTTT.

The chain is built from TRBV6-1 and TRBJ1-2; no firm D call. Trimming stripped 3 bases from V and 3 bases from J, with 17 bases between. The germline V gene has CDR1 MNHNS and CDR2 SASEGT. The CDR3 has 16 amino acids. Here the CDR3 reads CASSESRGRSDYGYTF. The CDR3 DNA reads TGTGCCAGCAGTGAGAGTCGAGGGCGGTCGGACTATGGCTACACCTTC.

This clone was detected a few times. The V call is TRBV6-1, the J call TRBJ2-5; tentatively, D is TRBD2 (5 bases). From germline, CDR1 is MNHNS and CDR2 SASEGT. The CDR3 has 15 residues. Trimming shortened V by 3 bases and J by 4 bases, and 15 bases separated the two germline ends. The CDR3 nucleotides read TGTGCCAGCAGTGACCGGGGATGGATGGGAGAGACCCAGTACTTC. Amino acid sequence: CASSDRGWMGETQYF.

The genes are TRBV18 and TRBJ1-6; 10 bases are a match to TRBD1. The CDR3 is 16 amino acids. Trimming at V came to 3 bases and at J to 10 bases, leaving 9 bases not matched to a gene. Germline CDR1 and CDR2: KGHSH and LQKENI. The CDR3 region has the DNA TGTGCCAGCTCACCCTCGGGACAGGGGTCAGGATCACCCCTCCACTTT. This encodes CASSPSGQGSGSPLHF.

V is TRBV27 and J is TRBJ1-6, with 7 bases that match TRBD1. The germline CDR1 and CDR2 sequences are MNHEY and SMNVEV (reference sequence). The CDR3 contains 14 residues. V gave up 2 bases and J gave up 6 bases; unmatched junction bases: 1. The CDR3 coding sequence is TGTGCCAGCAGTTTAAGACAGGGTAATTCACCCCTCCACTTT. The encoded protein is CASSLRQGNSPLHF.

The genes are TRBV5-6 and TRBJ2-5; TRBD1 aligns across 8 bases. CDR3 length equals 14 residues. Germline CDR1 reads SGHDT; CDR2 reads YYEEEE. The ends lost 6 bases at V and 5 bases at J; junction bases unmatched: 9. CDR3 amino acids: CASTTPTGVETQYF. The DNA of the CDR3 is TGTGCCAGCACGACCCCGACAGGGGTGGAGACCCAGTACTTC.

V is TRBV6-5 and J is TRBJ2-7, with 7 bases fitting TRBD2. V was pared by 6 bases and J by 3 bases, with 11 bases of the junction left unmatched. CDR1 is MNHEY, CDR2 SVGAGI, per germline. The CDR3 runs 15 residues. As DNA, the CDR3 is TGTGCCAGCAGCCCAGCCGGGACTACGATCTACGAGCAGTACTTC. Translating it yields CASSPAGTTIYEQYF.

This clone was counted between two and nine times. This chain connects TRBV6-1 to TRBJ1-2; D call uncertain. Looked up from germline, CDR1 is MNHNS and CDR2 is SASEGT. The CDR3 covers 14 residues. Trimming removed 3 bases at V and 4 bases at J, with 12 bases between. The CDR3 DNA reads TGTGCCAGCAGTGAGACGCAGGTAACCTATGGCTACACCTTC. Translated, it gives CASSETQVTYGYTF.

This clone was seen just once. The chain uses TRBV28 and TRBJ2-1; 13 bases align to TRBD2. The CDR3 totals 16 residues. V lost 1 base and J lost 4; bases outside the gene matches: 1. The germline V gene encodes CDR1 MDHEN and CDR2 SYDVKM. DNA of the CDR3: TGTGCCAGCAGTTTATTGACTAGCGGGGGGTACAATGAGCAGTTCTTC. Protein sequence: CASSLLTSGGYNEQFF. The complete variable domain, with remaining parts taken from reference TRBV28 and TRBJ2-1, reads DVKVTQSSRYLVKRTGEKVFLECVQDMDHENMFWYRQDPGLGLRLIYFSYDVKMKEKGDIPEGYSVSREKKERFSLILESASTNQTSMYLCASSLLTSGGYNEQFFGPGTRLTVL.

The chain is built from TRBV19 and TRBJ1-5; no clear D. Germline V gives CDR1 LNHDA, CDR2 SQIVND (reference sequence). The V and J ends lost 4 bases and 7 bases respectively, with 14 bases between them. CDR3 length: 14 amino acids. The CDR3 DNA sequence: TGTGCCAGTAGTACCCGCCGACACGAACAGCCCCAGCATTTT. This encodes CASSTRRHEQPQHF. The full variable domain, its missing parts supplied by reference TRBV19 and TRBJ1-5, is DGGITQSPKYLFRKEGQNVTLSCEQNLNHDAMYWYRQDPGQGLRLIYYSQIVNDFQKGDIAEGYSVSREKKESFPLTVTSAQKNPTAFYLCASSTRRHEQPQHFGDGTRLSIL.

CDR3 sequence (DNA): TGTGCCAGCAGTCAATGGGACTTTTCCACAGATACGCAGTATTTT. As protein: CASSQWDFSTDTQYF. The V call is TRBV6-5, the J call TRBJ2-3, with TRBD2 as a possible D gene (6 bases). The CDR3 runs to 15 residues. Trimming took 5 bases from V and 2 from J, leaving 14 bases between them. Germline assignment: CDR1 MNHEY and CDR2 SVGAGI.

The V gene is TRBV4-2, the J gene TRBJ2-3; 8 positions match TRBD2. The V gene's germline CDR1 is LGHNA and CDR2 YNFKEQ. V was clipped by 0 bases and J by 2 bases; unmatched bases: 4. CDR3 length: 16 residues. Here the CDR3 reads CASSQEVSGTTDTQYF. DNA of the CDR3: TGTGCCAGCAGCCAAGAAGTTAGCGGGACCACAGATACGCAGTATTTT.

This sequence joins TRBV29-1 and TRBJ2-3; D possibly corresponds to TRBD1 (5 bases). The germline V gene has CDR1 SQVTM and CDR2 ANQGSEA. V was trimmed by 7 bases and J by 3 bases, leaving 14 bases between them. There are 13 residues in the CDR3. Written as DNA, the CDR3 is TGCAGCGCCGACAGCAAGGGGACAGATACGCAGTATTTT. Its translation: CSADSKGTDTQYF.